A single sample gave rise to the 23 T cell receptor beta chains below, sequenced in a study of T cell repertoires in cytomegalovirus infection. Their antigens remain unidentified. TCRdb redid the calling of the reads with MiXCR, one entry per CDR3 protein. The sample lists 900,000 to 950,000 distinct CDR3 sequences; approximately 30% were seen once. This specimen was cultured CD8+ T cells from PBMCs, taken from culture after CMV antigen stimulation. These receptors all stem from a human donor in good health (CMV status not recorded). Some clones in this sample may be carry-over from other donors' samples.

The chain employs TRBV29-1 and TRBJ2-1; D is ambiguous. This CDR3 has 13 residues. Trimming cost V 1 base and J 3 bases, with 7 bases left between them. Per the germline V gene, CDR1 is SQVTM and CDR2 is ANQGSEA. The CDR3 bases are TGCAGCGTTGAAGGACCGAGCTACAATGAGCAGTTCTTC. Protein sequence: CSVEGPSYNEQFF.

This clonotype has ten or more counts. This chain connects TRBV27 to TRBJ2-5; D possibly corresponds to TRBD2 (5 bases). Germline V gene lookup returns CDR1 MNHEY and CDR2 SMNVEV (reference sequence). The CDR3 extends over 16 amino acids. V was pared by 2 bases and J by 5 bases, with 18 bases between. CDR3 protein: CASSLNAAEAVETQYF. The CDR3 DNA reads as TGTGCCAGCAGTTTAAACGCCGCGGAGGCGGTGGAGACCCAGTACTTC.

The sample holds a few counts of this clonotype. This sequence joins TRBV5-1 and TRBJ1-2; D is unclear. The CDR3 has 18 residues. Germline loops: CDR1 SGHRS, CDR2 YFSETQ. Trimming took off 2 bases at V and 0 bases at J, with 20 bases between the two ends. The CDR3 DNA sequence: TGCGCCAGCAGCTTCCATCTTTTAGACCTGCCAGCTAACTATGGCTACACCTTC. It is translated as CASSFHLLDLPANYGYTF.

The chain joins TRBV2 to TRBJ2-1; D gene unclear. The V end lost 2 bases, the J end lost 2 bases, and 10 bases lay between the germline ends. Germline V CDR1 and CDR2: SNHLY, FYNNEI. The CDR3 consists of 15 residues. Here the CDR3 reads CASSERPGPYNEQFF. CDR3 coding DNA: TGTGCCAGCAGTGAACGACCTGGACCCTACAATGAGCAGTTCTTC.

Remarks on this clonotype: An end of the junction differs from the germline gene, which may be a read error. The chain recombines TRBV7-6 with TRBJ1-1, with TRBD1 identical over 8 bases. Per the germline V gene, CDR1 is SGHVS and CDR2 is FNYEAQ. The CDR3 extends over 14 amino acids. This CDR3 reads CVSSLGQGSTEAFF. In nucleotides, the CDR3 is TGTGTCAGCAGCCTAGGACAGGGAAGCACTGAAGCTTTCTTT.

Many counts were recorded for this clonotype. The rearrangement links TRBV5-4 to TRBJ2-1, with 7 bases that match TRBD1. CDR1 is SGHNT and CDR2 is YYREEE in the germline V gene (reference sequence). The CDR3 spans 15 residues. With V trimmed by 2 bases and J by 5 bases, 7 bases remained unmatched. CDR3 loop: CASSFRQGSHNEQFF. For the CDR3, the DNA is TGTGCCAGCAGCTTCAGACAGGGTAGCCACAATGAGCAGTTCTTC. The full variable domain, completed using reference TRBV5-4 and TRBJ2-1, is ETGVTQSPTHLIKTRGQQVTLRCSSQSGHNTVSWYQQALGQGPQFIFQYYREEENGRGNFPPRFSGLQFPNYSSELNVNALELDDSALYLCASSFRQGSHNEQFFGPGTRLTVL.

This clonotype was observed a handful of times. J is TRBJ1-4 and V is TRBV6-1; D is unresolved. The germline CDR1 and CDR2 sequences are MNHNS and SASEGT. CDR3 length: 11 amino acids. V was shortened by 1 base and J by 6 bases, with 0 bases between the two germline ends. CDR3: CASSEDEKLFF. The DNA of the CDR3 is TGTGCCAGCAGTGAAGATGAAAAACTGTTTTTT.

The J gene is TRBJ1-6, the V gene TRBV27; D might be TRBD1 (5 bases). Trimming removed 0 bases from V and 0 bases from J, with 6 bases in between. Per germline, CDR1 MNHEY and CDR2 SMNVEV (reference sequence). The CDR3 length is 16 residues. CDR3 sequence: CASSLSRGSYNSPLHF. CDR3 in DNA: TGTGCCAGCAGTTTATCTAGGGGCTCCTATAATTCACCCCTCCACTTT.

CDR3 DNA: TGTGCCTCCGCACGCAGCCTGGAGACCCAGTACTTC. Translating it yields CASARSLETQYF. The chain recombines TRBV6-1 with TRBJ2-5; no reliable D call. V gave up 11 bases and J gave up 5 bases, with 15 bases separating them. Germline assignment: CDR1 MNHNS and CDR2 SASEGT. The CDR3 contains 12 residues.

This clonotype has a count of ten or more. CDR3 DNA sequence: TGTGCCAGCAGTCCACCAATGGGGACTGAAGCTTTCTTT. Translating it yields CASSPPMGTEAFF. The rearrangement links TRBV7-9 to TRBJ1-1; D remains unclear. The germline V gene encodes CDR1 SEHNR and CDR2 FQNEAQ (reference sequence). The CDR3 spans 13 residues. Deletions cut 6 bases from V and 5 bases from J, with 13 bases between.

In this sample, this clonotype turned up a few times. The CDR3 DNA reads TGTGCCAGCAGCCCGCCGACAGGGGTGAGAACTGAAGCTTTCTTT. Protein product: CASSPPTGVRTEAFF. V is TRBV7-9 and J is TRBJ1-1; TRBD1 matches 8 bases. The V and J ends lost 5 bases and 5 bases, in that order; junction bases with no gene match: 10. This CDR3 comprises 15 residues. From germline, CDR1 is SEHNR and CDR2 FQNEAQ (reference sequence). The variable domain in full, completed from reference TRBV7-9 and TRBJ1-1, reads DTGVSQNPRHKITKRGQNVTFRCDPISEHNRLYWYRQTLGQGPEFLTYFQNEAQLEKSRLLSDRFSAERPKGSFSTLEIQRTEQGDSAMYLCASSPPTGVRTEAFFGQGTRLTVV.

This clonotype turned up a few times. The chain couples TRBV7-9 to TRBJ2-7, with 10 bases aligning to TRBD1. The germline V gene has CDR1 SEHNR and CDR2 FQNEAQ (reference sequence). V gave up 5 bases and J gave up 6 bases; unmatched junction bases: 7. CDR3 length: 14 residues. CDR3 protein: CASSTGTGVREQYF. As DNA, the CDR3 is TGTGCCAGCAGCACCGGGACAGGGGTACGCGAGCAGTACTTC.

About this clonotype itself: The final CDR3 position lacks the conserved phenylalanine or tryptophan, pointing to a likely read error. The V call is TRBV7-9, the J call TRBJ2-1; 9 bases fit TRBD2. Germline CDR1 reads SEHNR; CDR2 reads FQNEAQ (reference sequence). The CDR3 length is 15 residues. Trimming at V came to 5 bases and at J to 8 bases, leaving 10 bases not matched to a gene. CDR3 sequence: CASSGGGGWRHEQFS. The CDR3 DNA reads as TGTGCCAGCAGCGGCGGGGGGGGCTGGAGGCATGAGCAGTTCTCC.

This clonotype has only a few counts. The rearrangement links TRBV7-9 to TRBJ2-3; 7 bases are a match to TRBD2. The V gene end was trimmed by 3 bases and the J gene end by 2 bases; junction bases not matched to a gene: 2. The CDR3 runs to 14 residues. Germline V gene data show CDR1 as SEHNR and CDR2 as FQNEAQ (reference sequence). CDR3 region: CASSFGLVTDTQYF. The CDR3 nucleotides read TGTGCCAGCAGCTTCGGACTAGTCACAGATACGCAGTATTTT.

The rearrangement links TRBV25-1 to TRBJ2-1; the D gene is possibly TRBD1 (5 bases). Germline loops: CDR1 MGHDK, CDR2 SYGVNS. This CDR3 region has 14 residues. Trimming pared 2 bases from V and 7 bases from J, leaving 12 bases between. The CDR3 sequence: CASSEVSGSNEQFF. The CDR3 coding sequence is TGTGCCAGCAGTGAAGTATCAGGGTCGAATGAGCAGTTCTTC.

The sample holds many counts of this clonotype. The chain combines TRBV4-1 with TRBJ2-7, with 9 positions matching TRBD1. The CDR3 is made up of 15 amino acids. Germline V gene sequence: CDR1 MGHRA, CDR2 YSYEKL. Trimming took 1 base from V and 3 from J; bases not matched to a gene: 4. The CDR3 region has the DNA TGCGCCAGCAGCCAAGTGGGACAGGGAGGCTACGAGCAGTACTTC. Amino acid sequence: CASSQVGQGGYEQYF.

This clonotype was seen more than once but under ten times. This sequence joins TRBV6-5 and TRBJ2-3, with D hard to call. Trimming shortened V by 7 bases and J by 2 bases, and 13 bases separated the two germline ends. This CDR3 is built from 14 residues. Germline V gene sequence: CDR1 MNHEY, CDR2 SVGAGI. In DNA, the CDR3 is TGTGCCAGCAAGGGCTGGGGAAACACAGATACGCAGTATTTT. Its translation: CASKGWGNTDTQYF.

As to this clonotype: A junction end diverges from the germline sequence, so it may reflect a read error. The chain uses TRBV7-6 and TRBJ2-2; D possibly corresponds to TRBD2 (5 bases). The CDR3 consists of 15 residues. Germline V gives CDR1 SGHVS, CDR2 FNYEAQ. CDR3 residues: CASGRGRIGTGELIF. CDR3 nucleotides: TGTGCCAGCGGCCGCGGACGGATAGGCACCGGGGAGCTGATTTTT.

Comment on this clonotype: A single base separates this from a much larger clone, so it may be a read error. V usage is TRBV7-6 and J usage is TRBJ2-3; D perhaps matches TRBD1 (7 bases). The CDR3 is 15 amino acids. V gave up 7 bases and J gave up 6 bases, with 20 bases separating them. Germline lookup yields CDR1 SGHVS and CDR2 FNYEAQ. The CDR3 is CASNRSGGLSDTQYF. In nucleotides, the CDR3 is TGTGCCAGCAACCGTTCAGGGGGGCTGTCGGATACGCAGTATTTT.

This sequence joins TRBV24-1 and TRBJ2-7, with D maybe TRBD1 (7 bases). Germline V gene data show CDR1 as KGHDR and CDR2 as SFDVKD. The CDR3 spans 16 residues. Here the CDR3 reads CANSDLGGTVDCEQYV. Written as DNA, the CDR3 is TGTGCCAACAGTGATTTGGGCGGGACAGTAGACTGCGAGCAGTACGTC.

The table lists this clonotype with a few counts. This chain joins TRBV10-3 and TRBJ2-3; D is ambiguous. Trimming stripped 3 bases from V and 2 bases from J, with 6 bases between. The CDR3 contains 13 residues. Germline CDR1 reads ENHRY; CDR2 reads SYGVKD. The CDR3 protein is CAISDRFTDTQYF. In nucleotides, the CDR3 is TGTGCCATCAGTGACAGGTTCACAGATACGCAGTATTTT.

The CDR3 protein is CASSLNGVGRGTDTQYF. CDR3 DNA sequence: TGTGCCAGCAGCTTAAATGGGGTGGGGCGGGGGACAGATACGCAGTATTTT. This sequence joins TRBV7-2 and TRBJ2-3, with 7 positions matching TRBD2. Germline values: CDR1 SGHTA, CDR2 FQGNSA. The CDR3 totals 17 residues. The J segment lost 3 bases and the V segment lost 2 bases, leaving 11 bases of the junction unmatched.

The gene calls are TRBV7-9 and TRBJ2-3, with 10 bases aligning to TRBD1. V was pared by 1 base and J by 4 bases, with 2 bases of the junction left unmatched. There are 15 residues in the CDR3. CDR1 is SEHNR and CDR2 is FQNEAQ in the germline V gene (reference sequence). The CDR3 DNA reads as TGTGCCAGCAGCTTAGTGGGACAGGGGCCAGATACGCAGTATTTT. It codes for CASSLVGQGPDTQYF. The full variable domain, with the rest looked up from reference TRBV7-9 and TRBJ2-3, is DTGVSQNPRHKITKRGQNVTFRCDPISEHNRLYWYRQTLGQGPEFLTYFQNEAQLEKSRLLSDRFSAERPKGSFSTLEIQRTEQGDSAMYLCASSLVGQGPDTQYFGPGTRLTVL.